Shown below are 30 T cell receptor beta chains from a single sample sequenced in a study of cytomegalovirus exposure and HLA in healthy donors. A multiplex PCR was run with 60 Vbeta primers and 13 Jbeta primers. Only in-frame clones appear in the TCRdb table, and some are missing; sequencing was by immunoSEQ multiplex PCR. The sample records around 120,000 clones, about two thirds being singletons. The sequenced sample was PBMCs. The receptor source for this set is a woman in her sixties in good health and CMV-seropositive.

The chain carries TRBV6-6 and TRBJ2-7; 7 bases fit TRBD2. This CDR3 is 14 amino acids long. Germline V CDR1 and CDR2: MNHNY, SVGAGI (reference sequence). Unmatched junction bases numbered 4, after V lost 0 bases and J lost 5 bases. The CDR3 DNA reads TGTGCCAGCAGTTACTCCGGGGGGTCGGACGAGCAGTACTTC. Protein sequence: CASSYSGGSDEQYF.

Comment on this clone: The junction does not match germline at one end; this may be a read error. The chain recombines TRBV13 with TRBJ1-5; 7 nucleotides line up with TRBD1. CDR3 length: 14 residues. Per the germline V gene, CDR1 is PRHDT and CDR2 is FYEKMQ (reference sequence). The CDR3, as DNA: TGTGCCAGCAGCCTAGGACAGGTCGGCGGGGCCCAGCATTTT. This encodes CASSLGQVGGAQHF.

V and J are TRBV23-1 and TRBJ2-1; 12 nucleotides align to TRBD2. TRBV23-1 is classed as an ORF, of uncertain function. This CDR3 is 16 amino acids long. The V segment lost 3 bases and the J segment 7 bases; nucleotides outside the gene matches: 7. The CDR3 here is CASSHSSGGANNEQFF. DNA of the CDR3: TGCGCCAGCAGTCACTCTAGCGGGGGGGCAAATAATGAGCAGTTCTTC.

The chain uses TRBV19 and TRBJ2-3; tentatively, D is TRBD1 (6 bases). Looked up from germline, CDR1 is LNHDA and CDR2 is SQIVND (reference sequence). CDR3 length: 15 residues. The V end lost 4 bases, the J end lost 1 base, and 12 bases lay between the germline ends. The CDR3 spells CASSNREWGTDTQYF. The CDR3 bases are TGTGCCAGTAGTAACAGGGAATGGGGCACAGATACGCAGTATTTT.

V gene TRBV19 combines with J gene TRBJ1-4; tentative D call: TRBD1 (5 bases). The CDR3 has 13 amino acids. Looked up from germline, CDR1 is LNHDA and CDR2 is SQIVND (reference sequence). Trimming cost V 5 bases and J 4 bases, with 8 bases left between them. The CDR3 here is CASSPQGNEKLFF. In DNA, the CDR3 is TGTGCCAGTAGTCCGCAGGGTAATGAAAAACTGTTTTTT.

This clone has only a few counts. This rearrangement joins TRBV2 to TRBJ2-7; D might be TRBD1 (6 bases). Trimming cost V 7 bases and J 3 bases, with 13 bases left between them. This CDR3 spans 13 amino acids. The germline V gene has CDR1 SNHLY and CDR2 FYNNEI. The CDR3 is CASTGGQSYEQYF. The DNA of the CDR3 is TGTGCCAGCACCGGAGGACAGAGCTACGAGCAGTACTTC.

V and J are TRBV7-9 and TRBJ2-5; 11 nucleotides match TRBD2. The CDR3 has 14 residues. The junction had 4 bases not matched to a gene; V was cut back by 5 bases and J by 5 bases. In germline, CDR1 is SEHNR, CDR2 FQNEAQ (reference sequence). The CDR3 loop reads CASSPGLAAETQYF. For the CDR3, the DNA is TGTGCCAGCAGCCCGGGACTAGCGGCGGAGACCCAGTACTTC.

This clone occurred once. The chain uses TRBV27 and TRBJ2-7; 7 nucleotides match TRBD1. Losses at the gene ends were 2 bases for V and 5 bases for J; bases not matched to a gene: 9. This CDR3 is built from 15 residues. Germline V gene sequence: CDR1 MNHEY, CDR2 SMNVEV (reference sequence). The CDR3 spells CASSLKAGGRNEQYF. DNA of the CDR3: TGTGCCAGCAGTTTAAAGGCAGGGGGTAGGAACGAGCAGTACTTC.

The rearrangement links TRBV6-1 to TRBJ2-7; the match to TRBD1 covers 9 bases. Losses at the gene ends were 8 bases for V and 3 bases for J; bases not matched to a gene: 8. The length of the CDR3 is 14 residues. Germline lookup yields CDR1 MNHNS and CDR2 SASEGT. The chain's CDR3 is CASDRGGSSYEQYF. The DNA for the CDR3 is TGTGCCAGCGACAGGGGGGGCTCAAGCTACGAGCAGTACTTC.

The chain recombines TRBV9 with TRBJ2-1; 8 bases agree with TRBD2. The CDR3 contains 15 residues. Germline-derived CDR1 and CDR2 are SGDLS and YYNGEE. V was pared by 3 bases and J by 8 bases, with 10 bases of the junction left unmatched. CDR3 in amino acids: CASSDPGGLSDEQFF. CDR3 nucleotide sequence: TGTGCCAGCAGCGACCCGGGGGGGCTTTCGGATGAGCAGTTCTTC.

This chain connects TRBV28 to TRBJ2-5; TRBD1 aligns across 12 bases. The V gene end was trimmed by 4 bases and the J gene end by 5 bases; junction bases not matched to a gene: 8. The length of the CDR3 is 16 residues. Germline V lookup: CDR1 MDHEN, CDR2 SYDVKM. The CDR3 reads CASSSPGTGGGETQYF. The CDR3 DNA follows: TGTGCCAGCAGTTCACCCGGGACAGGGGGCGGGGAGACCCAGTACTTC.

The chain couples TRBV29-1 to TRBJ2-1; 8 bases fit TRBD2. The CDR3 runs 14 residues. Trimming removed 3 bases from V and 8 bases from J; junction bases left unmatched: 9. Per the germline V gene, CDR1 is SQVTM and CDR2 is ANQGSEA. The CDR3 sequence is CSVDTGGGLYEQFF. The CDR3 nucleotides read TGCAGCGTTGATACGGGGGGGGGCCTATATGAGCAGTTCTTC.

The gene calls are TRBV7-9 and TRBJ2-7; 8 nucleotides agree with TRBD1. J gave up 4 bases and V 5 bases, and 7 bases lay outside the gene matches. Germline V gene data show CDR1 as SEHNR and CDR2 as FQNEAQ (reference sequence). The CDR3 contains 14 residues. CDR3 residues: CASSRDRGLYEQYF. The CDR3 region has the DNA TGTGCCAGCAGCCGAGACAGGGGCCTTTACGAGCAGTACTTC. Full variable domain (rest looked up from reference TRBV7-9 and TRBJ2-7): DTGVSQNPRHKITKRGQNVTFRCDPISEHNRLYWYRQTLGQGPEFLTYFQNEAQLEKSRLLSDRFSAERPKGSFSTLEIQRTEQGDSAMYLCASSRDRGLYEQYFGPGTRLTVT.

The chain couples TRBV19 to TRBJ1-4, with 7 bases aligning to TRBD1. Germline lookup yields CDR1 LNHDA and CDR2 SQIVND (reference sequence). The CDR3 extends over 12 amino acids. Trimming removed 5 bases from V and 10 bases from J; junction bases left unmatched: 4. CDR3 in DNA: TGTGCCAGTAGTCCTCACAGGGGAAAACTGTTTTTT. Encoded protein: CASSPHRGKLFF. Variable domain in full (rest from reference TRBV19 and TRBJ1-4): DGGITQSPKYLFRKEGQNVTLSCEQNLNHDAMYWYRQDPGQGLRLIYYSQIVNDFQKGDIAEGYSVSREKKESFPLTVTSAQKNPTAFYLCASSPHRGKLFFGSGTQLSVL.

The chain's CDR3 is CASSFSDGGQPQHF. The CDR3, as DNA: TGTGCCAGCAGTTTTTCGGACGGGGGTCAGCCCCAGCATTTT. V is TRBV27 and J is TRBJ1-5; perhaps TRBD1 as D (5 bases). Germline assignment: CDR1 MNHEY and CDR2 SMNVEV (reference sequence). The length of the CDR3 is 14 residues. Trimming shortened V by 3 bases and J by 6 bases, and 12 bases separated the two germline ends.

The CDR3 region has the DNA TGTGCCAGCAGCTATCTGACAGGGGGTGGCTACACCTTC. This sequence encodes CASSYLTGGGYTF. The genes are TRBV5-6 and TRBJ1-2; the match to TRBD1 covers 9 bases. Germline V gene lookup returns CDR1 SGHDT and CDR2 YYEEEE. The CDR3 consists of 13 residues. Trimming at V came to 3 bases and at J to 7 bases, leaving 4 bases not matched to a gene.

This clone was seen just once. The gene calls are TRBV5-1 and TRBJ1-6; 10 nucleotides align to TRBD1. The V gene end was trimmed by 4 bases and the J gene end by 10 bases; junction bases not matched to a gene: 8. There are 15 residues in the CDR3. Germline V CDR1 and CDR2: SGHRS, YFSETQ. The CDR3 bases are TGCGCCAGCAGCCCGACAGGGGGCCCAGAGTCACCCCTCCACTTT. Its protein product is CASSPTGGPESPLHF.

The chain joins TRBV2 to TRBJ1-6; D perhaps matches TRBD1 (6 bases). Per germline, CDR1 SNHLY and CDR2 FYNNEI. V lost 6 bases and J 8 bases, leaving 32 bases between the germline ends. The length of the CDR3 is 20 residues. CDR3 DNA sequence: TGTGCCAGCAGGATATTCTCCCTGACAGACATCCGGGGGGCCGATTCACCCCTCCACTTT. Its translation: CASRIFSLTDIRGADSPLHF.

The chain joins TRBV5-1 to TRBJ1-2; D gene unclear. CDR3 length: 14 amino acids. The ends were cut back, 0 bases at V and 4 bases at J, with 10 bases in the middle. Germline CDR1 is SGHRS and CDR2 is YFSETQ. The CDR3 region has the DNA TGCGCCAGCAGCTTGGACAGTGTGGGCTATGGCTACACCTTC. Protein product: CASSLDSVGYGYTF. The full variable domain, completed using reference TRBV5-1 and TRBJ1-2, is KAGVTQTPRYLIKTRGQQVTLSCSPISGHRSVSWYQQTPGQGLQFLFEYFSETQRNKGNFPGRFSGRQFSNSRSEMNVSTLELGDSALYLCASSLDSVGYGYTFGSGTRLTVV.

The genes are TRBV2 and TRBJ2-1, with TRBD2 matching over 9 bases. This CDR3 is built from 13 residues. The germline V gene encodes CDR1 SNHLY and CDR2 FYNNEI. Germline trimming cut 11 bases from V and 6 bases from J; bases unmatched to any gene: 8. CDR3 in amino acids: CASSGGPGNEQFF. In DNA, the CDR3 is TGTGCCTCCAGCGGGGGGCCGGGCAATGAGCAGTTCTTC. The variable domain in full, with the rest retrieved from reference TRBV2 and TRBJ2-1, is EPEVTQTPSHQVTQMGQEVILRCVPISNHLYFYWYRQILGQKVEFLVSFYNNEISEKSEIFDDQFSVERPDGSNFTLKIRSTKLEDSAMYFCASSGGPGNEQFFGPGTRLTVL.

CDR3 loop: CSVGPPSGGYEQYF. The CDR3 nucleotides read TGCAGCGTTGGCCCACCTAGCGGGGGGTACGAGCAGTACTTC. J is TRBJ2-7 and V is TRBV29-1; 11 bases agree with TRBD2. The CDR3 runs to 14 residues. Trimming took 4 bases from V and 4 from J; bases not matched to a gene: 6. Germline V gene data show CDR1 as SQVTM and CDR2 as ANQGSEA.

In this sample, this clone turned up a few times. This rearrangement joins TRBV5-6 to TRBJ1-1; D not resolved. The V gene's germline CDR1 is SGHDT and CDR2 YYEEEE. The CDR3 totals 12 residues. The V end was cut by 0 bases, the J end by 7 bases, with 7 bases between. The CDR3 DNA reads as TGTGCCAGCAGCTTGGTCGGAGATGAAGCTTTCTTT. Amino acid sequence: CASSLVGDEAFF.

The genes are TRBV20-1 and TRBJ2-7; D gene uncertain. The V gene's germline CDR1 is DFQATT and CDR2 SNEGSKA (reference sequence). The CDR3 is 11 residues long. The V and J ends lost 2 bases and 6 bases respectively, with 8 bases between them. The CDR3 protein is CSARNPSEQYF. The CDR3 bases are TGCAGTGCTAGAAATCCCAGCGAGCAGTACTTC.

The J gene is TRBJ1-1, the V gene TRBV5-4; D remains ambiguous. There are 14 residues in the CDR3. Germline assignment: CDR1 SGHNT and CDR2 YYREEE (reference sequence). The V end lost 2 bases, the J end lost 1 base, and 9 bases lay between the germline ends. The CDR3 DNA sequence: TGTGCCAGCAGCTTAAGTGCGGGGAACACTGAAGCTTTCTTT. This translates into CASSLSAGNTEAFF.

The chain carries TRBV6-6 and TRBJ1-2; possible D gene TRBD1, 6 bases. Looked up from germline, CDR1 is MNHNY and CDR2 is SVGAGI (reference sequence). The germline V and J ends were trimmed by 3 bases and 0 bases, with 11 bases remaining between them. CDR3 length: 15 amino acids. CDR3 in DNA: TGTGCCAGCAGTTATACAGGGCAAGCTAACTATGGCTACACCTTC. Translated: CASSYTGQANYGYTF.

The rearrangement uses TRBV5-4 and TRBJ1-5, with D maybe TRBD1 (5 bases). V was pared by 4 bases and J by 5 bases, with 16 bases between. The germline V gene has CDR1 SGHNT and CDR2 YYREEE (reference sequence). The CDR3 sequence is 15 residues long. The CDR3 sequence: CASSLNGRAHQPQHF. As DNA, the CDR3 is TGTGCCAGCAGCCTAAACGGCAGGGCCCATCAGCCCCAGCATTTT.

The chain employs TRBV7-3 and TRBJ2-2; D is perhaps TRBD1 (6 bases). The CDR3 spans 16 residues. With 1 base removed from V and 4 bases from J, the gap between germline ends came to 13 bases. Germline V gene lookup returns CDR1 SGHTA and CDR2 FQGTGA. CDR3 DNA: TGTGCCAGCAGCTTAAATGGGGGCGCTGGCACCGGGGAGCTGTTTTTT. Translating it yields CASSLNGGAGTGELFF.

As concerns this clone: This specimen includes other DNA sequences encoding the same CDR3. This chain joins TRBV5-6 and TRBJ2-7, with D perhaps matching TRBD1 (5 bases). With 0 bases removed from V and 3 bases from J, the gap between germline ends came to 7 bases. Germline lookup yields CDR1 SGHDT and CDR2 YYEEEE. The CDR3 totals 13 residues. The CDR3 sequence is CASSLGQSYEQYF. DNA for the CDR3: TGTGCCAGCAGCTTGGGACAGAGCTACGAGCAGTACTTC.

This chain joins TRBV5-1 and TRBJ2-1; TRBD1 agrees at 9 bases. This CDR3 contains 15 residues. Germline loops: CDR1 SGHRS, CDR2 YFSETQ. Trimming removed 3 bases from V and 7 bases from J; junction bases left unmatched: 8. The CDR3 DNA reads as TGCGCCAGCAGCTGGAGGGCTGACAGGGGGAATGAGCAGTTCTTC. This translates into CASSWRADRGNEQFF.

The genes are TRBV6-1 and TRBJ1-5; the D is unclear. This CDR3 is 16 amino acids long. Trimming pared 2 bases from V and 0 bases from J, leaving 11 bases between. The V gene's germline CDR1 is MNHNS and CDR2 SASEGT. CDR3 sequence: CASSERRQYSNQPQHF. As DNA, the CDR3 is TGTGCCAGCAGTGAAAGGAGGCAGTATAGCAATCAGCCCCAGCATTTT.